The rows below give T cell receptor beta chains drawn from one sample of a study of T cell responses to AZD1222 COVID-19 vaccine. Here immunoSEQ multiplex PCR was the method, and the copy in TCRdb shows in-frame clones only, minus some. The data show about 110,000 clones, with around 86% seen just once and about 1.2% held by the top ten. The source material was peripheral blood, sampled on day 0 of AZD1222 vaccination. The source is an adult in good health. CDR3s leave out the opening cysteine and the closing phenylalanine or tryptophan. Fields, in order: D gene, J gene, V gene, CDR3 protein. D genes are given only for firm matches.

TRBD2 | TRBJ2-3 | TRBV27 | ASSFLPAGGNTDTQY
NA | TRBJ2-7 | TRBV2 | ASAPGAYEQY
TRBD1 | TRBJ2-1 | TRBV5-5 | ASSADRDSYNEQF
NA | TRBJ1-3 | TRBV5-5 | ASSLGLGSGNTIY
TRBD2 | TRBJ2-3 | TRBV4-1 | ASQELAGGQDTQY
NA | TRBJ2-3 | TRBV5-6 | ASSLTWDSYTDTQY
NA | TRBJ2-5 | TRBV3-1/TRBV3-2 | ASSQPPGAGLQETQY
NA | TRBJ2-5 | TRBV3-1/TRBV3-2 | ASSQEGYLRETQY
TRBD2 | TRBJ2-7 | TRBV7-6 | ASSFGGGNEQY
TRBD2 | TRBJ2-3 | TRBV7-8 | ASSPQKIPGLAARKMSTDTQY
NA | TRBJ1-1 | TRBV5-1 | ASSLNWDSNTEAF
NA | TRBJ1-1 | TRBV7-2 | ASSLDSGGNTEAF
NA | TRBJ2-2 | TRBV7-2 | ASSPLHTNTGELF
NA | TRBJ1-4 | TRBV6-1 | ASSEGAARGEKLF
NA | TRBJ1-3 | TRBV25-1 | AVVAGNTIY
NA | TRBJ1-3 | TRBV6-5 | ASSPATSGNTIY
TRBD1 | TRBJ1-1 | TRBV2 | ASRTGTELSEAF
TRBD1 | TRBJ1-5 | TRBV19 | ASSPDRGNQPQH
NA | TRBJ2-7 | TRBV14 | ASSQAGNRREQY
NA | TRBJ2-7 | TRBV25-1 | ASSGVRGSREQY
TRBD2 | TRBJ2-2 | TRBV3-1/TRBV3-2 | ASSLGLVSGGELF
NA | TRBJ2-5 | TRBV3-1/TRBV3-2 | ASSPVGELPQETQY
TRBD1 | TRBJ1-5 | TRBV5-1 | ASSSGQGINQPQH
NA | TRBJ1-2 | TRBV19 | ASSMGTSYGYT
NA | TRBJ2-4 | TRBV4-3 | ASSQDYGAIQY
NA | TRBJ2-5 | TRBV7-9 | ASTPKETQY
NA | TRBJ2-2 | TRBV6-5 | ASRLNTNTGELF